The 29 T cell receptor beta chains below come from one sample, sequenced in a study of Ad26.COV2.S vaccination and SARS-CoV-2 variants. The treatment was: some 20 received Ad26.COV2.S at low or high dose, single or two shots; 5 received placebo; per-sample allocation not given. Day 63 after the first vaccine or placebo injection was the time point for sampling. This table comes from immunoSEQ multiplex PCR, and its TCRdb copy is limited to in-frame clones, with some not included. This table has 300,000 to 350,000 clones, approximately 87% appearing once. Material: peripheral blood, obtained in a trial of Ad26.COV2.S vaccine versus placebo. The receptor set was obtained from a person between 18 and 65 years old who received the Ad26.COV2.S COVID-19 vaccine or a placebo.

This CDR3 reads CASSKVKREITDTQYF. In DNA form, the CDR3 reads TGTGCCAGCAGCAAAGTTAAGCGGGAGATCACAGATACGCAGTATTTT. This rearrangement joins TRBV21-1 to TRBJ2-3; the D call of TRBD2 is as the table states it, not checked on the DNA. TRBV21-1 is classified as a pseudogene. This CDR3 comprises 16 residues.

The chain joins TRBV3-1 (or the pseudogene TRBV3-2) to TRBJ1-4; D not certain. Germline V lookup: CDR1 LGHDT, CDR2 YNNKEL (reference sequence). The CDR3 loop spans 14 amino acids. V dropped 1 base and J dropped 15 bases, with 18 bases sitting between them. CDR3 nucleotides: TGTGCCAGCAGCCAAGTCGTTTCGGCCTATGGGTTGTTTTTT. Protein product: CASSQVVSAYGLFF.

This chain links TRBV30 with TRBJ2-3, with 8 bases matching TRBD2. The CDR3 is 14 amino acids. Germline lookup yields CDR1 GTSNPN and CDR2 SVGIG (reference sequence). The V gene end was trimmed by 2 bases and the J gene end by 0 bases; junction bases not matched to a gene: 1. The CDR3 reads CAWSSSGSTDTQYF. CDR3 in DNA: TGTGCCTGGAGTTCTAGCGGGAGCACAGATACGCAGTATTTT.

The CDR3 is CASALFSSLETQYF. The CDR3 DNA sequence: TGTGCCAGCGCTCTATTTTCGAGTCTAGAGACCCAGTACTTC. The gene calls are TRBV6-5 and TRBJ2-5; D is uncertain. The germline CDR1 and CDR2 sequences are MNHEY and SVGAGI. V was cut by 8 bases and J by 4 bases, with 17 bases left in between. The CDR3 totals 14 residues.

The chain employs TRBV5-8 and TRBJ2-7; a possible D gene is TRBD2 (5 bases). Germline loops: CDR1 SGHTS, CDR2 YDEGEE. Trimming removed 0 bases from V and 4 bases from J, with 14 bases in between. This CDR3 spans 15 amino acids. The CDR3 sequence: CASSLATDWGYEQYF. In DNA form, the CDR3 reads TGTGCCAGCAGCTTGGCCACGGACTGGGGATACGAGCAGTACTTC.

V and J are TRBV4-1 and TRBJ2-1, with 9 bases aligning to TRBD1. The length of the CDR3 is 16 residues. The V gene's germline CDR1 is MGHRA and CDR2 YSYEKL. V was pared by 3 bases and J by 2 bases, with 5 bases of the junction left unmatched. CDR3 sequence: CASSQQTGGAYNEQFF. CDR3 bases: TGCGCCAGCAGCCAGCAAACAGGGGGCGCCTACAATGAGCAGTTCTTC.

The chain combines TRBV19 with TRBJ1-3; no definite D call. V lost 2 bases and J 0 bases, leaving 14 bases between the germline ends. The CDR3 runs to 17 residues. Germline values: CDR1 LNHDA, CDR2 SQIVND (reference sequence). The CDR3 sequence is CASSISGQLPSGNTIYF. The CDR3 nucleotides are TGTGCCAGTAGTATAAGTGGGCAACTTCCCTCTGGAAACACCATATATTTT.

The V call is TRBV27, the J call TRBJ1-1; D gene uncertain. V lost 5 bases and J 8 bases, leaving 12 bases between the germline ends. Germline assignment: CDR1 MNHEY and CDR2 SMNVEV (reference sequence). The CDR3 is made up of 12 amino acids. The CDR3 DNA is TGTGCCAGCAGTCGGCGGCACGAAGAAGCTTTCTTT. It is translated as CASSRRHEEAFF.

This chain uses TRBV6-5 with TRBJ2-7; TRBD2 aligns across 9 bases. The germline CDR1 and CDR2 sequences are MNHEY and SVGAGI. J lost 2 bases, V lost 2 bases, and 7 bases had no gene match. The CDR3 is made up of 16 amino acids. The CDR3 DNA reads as TGTGCCAGCAGTTACATCGTAGCGGGGGCCCCCTACGAGCAGTACTTC. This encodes CASSYIVAGAPYEQYF.

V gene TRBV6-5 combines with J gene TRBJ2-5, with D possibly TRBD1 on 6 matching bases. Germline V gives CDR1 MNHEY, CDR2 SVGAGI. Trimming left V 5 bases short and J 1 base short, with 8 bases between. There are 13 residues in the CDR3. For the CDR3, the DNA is TGTGCCAGCAGTCGGACAGTCCAAGAGACCCAGTACTTC. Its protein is CASSRTVQETQYF.

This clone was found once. CDR3 amino acids: CASSYGENIQYF. DNA for the CDR3: TGTGCCAGCAGTTACGGGGAAAACATTCAGTACTTC. The V and J genes are TRBV6-6 and TRBJ2-4; D remains ambiguous. Between the trimmed V and J ends, which lost 2 bases and 5 bases, there was a span of 4 bases. This CDR3 region has 12 residues. Germline-derived CDR1 and CDR2 are MNHNY and SVGAGI (reference sequence).

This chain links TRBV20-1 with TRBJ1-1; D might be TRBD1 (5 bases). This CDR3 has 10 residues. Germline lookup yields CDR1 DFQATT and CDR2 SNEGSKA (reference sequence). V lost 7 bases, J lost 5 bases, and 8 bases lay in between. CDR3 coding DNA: TGCAGTGGGGGGAGAACTGAAGCTTTCTTT. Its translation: CSGGRTEAFF.

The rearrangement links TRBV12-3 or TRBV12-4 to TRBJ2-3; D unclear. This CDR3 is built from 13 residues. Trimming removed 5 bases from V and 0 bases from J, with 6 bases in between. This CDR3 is CASSTKSTDTQYF. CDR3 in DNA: TGTGCCAGCAGTACGAAAAGCACAGATACGCAGTATTTT.

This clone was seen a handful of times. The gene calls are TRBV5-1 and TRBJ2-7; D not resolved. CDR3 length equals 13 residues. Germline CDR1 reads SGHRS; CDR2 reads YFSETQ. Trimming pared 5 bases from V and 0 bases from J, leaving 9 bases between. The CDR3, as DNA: TGCGCCAGCAGTCACGGTGGCTCCTACGAGCAGTACGTC. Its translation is CASSHGGSYEQYV.

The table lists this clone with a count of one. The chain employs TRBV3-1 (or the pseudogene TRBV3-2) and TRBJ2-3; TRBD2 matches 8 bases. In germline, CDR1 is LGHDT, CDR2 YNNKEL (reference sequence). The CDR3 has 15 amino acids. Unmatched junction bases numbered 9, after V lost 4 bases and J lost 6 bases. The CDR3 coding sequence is TGTGCCAGCAGCCCCCGGGAGGGCGGAGCGGATACGCAGTATTTT. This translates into CASSPREGGADTQYF.

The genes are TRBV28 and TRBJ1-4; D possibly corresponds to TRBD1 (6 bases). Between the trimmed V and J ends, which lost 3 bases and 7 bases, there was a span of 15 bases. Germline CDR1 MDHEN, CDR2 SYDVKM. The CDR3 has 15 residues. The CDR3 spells CASSFYREGSEKLFF. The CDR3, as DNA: TGTGCCAGCAGTTTTTACAGGGAGGGAAGTGAAAAACTGTTTTTT.

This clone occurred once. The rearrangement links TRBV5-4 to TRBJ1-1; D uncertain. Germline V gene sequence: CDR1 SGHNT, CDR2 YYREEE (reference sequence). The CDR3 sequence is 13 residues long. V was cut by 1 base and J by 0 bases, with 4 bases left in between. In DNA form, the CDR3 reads TGTGCCAGCAGCTTGATGGTGAACACTGAAGCTTTCTTT. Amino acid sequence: CASSLMVNTEAFF.

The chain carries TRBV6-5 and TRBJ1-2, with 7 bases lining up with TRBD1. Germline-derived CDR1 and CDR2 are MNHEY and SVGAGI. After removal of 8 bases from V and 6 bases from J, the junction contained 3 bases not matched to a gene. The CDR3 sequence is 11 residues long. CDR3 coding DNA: TGTGCCAGCCGAGGGGGCAATGGCTACACCTTC. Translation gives CASRGGNGYTF.

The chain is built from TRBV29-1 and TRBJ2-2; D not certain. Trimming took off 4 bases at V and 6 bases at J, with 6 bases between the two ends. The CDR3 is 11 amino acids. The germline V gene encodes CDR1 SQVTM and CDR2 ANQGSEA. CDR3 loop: CSVGISGELFF. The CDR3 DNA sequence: TGCAGCGTTGGGATCTCCGGGGAGCTGTTTTTT.

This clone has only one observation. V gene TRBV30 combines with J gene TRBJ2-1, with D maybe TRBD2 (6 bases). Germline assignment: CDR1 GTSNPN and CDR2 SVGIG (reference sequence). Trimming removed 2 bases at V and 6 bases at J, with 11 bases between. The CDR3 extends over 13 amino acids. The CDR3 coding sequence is TGTGCCTGGAGTCCTGCTAGCGCCAATGAGCAGTTCTTC. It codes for CAWSPASANEQFF. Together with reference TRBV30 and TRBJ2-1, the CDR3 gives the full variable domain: SQTIHQWPATLVQPVGSPLSLECTVEGTSNPNLYWYRQAAGRGLQLLFYSVGIGQISSEVPQNLSASRPQDRQFILSSKKLLLSDSGFYLCAWSPASANEQFFGPGTRLTVL.

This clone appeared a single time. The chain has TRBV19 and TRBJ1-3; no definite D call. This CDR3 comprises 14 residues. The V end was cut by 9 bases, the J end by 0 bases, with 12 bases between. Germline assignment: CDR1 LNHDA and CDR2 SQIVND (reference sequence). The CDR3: CASSRTYSGNTIYF. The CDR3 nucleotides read TGTGCCAGCTCTCGGACCTACTCTGGAAACACCATATATTTT.

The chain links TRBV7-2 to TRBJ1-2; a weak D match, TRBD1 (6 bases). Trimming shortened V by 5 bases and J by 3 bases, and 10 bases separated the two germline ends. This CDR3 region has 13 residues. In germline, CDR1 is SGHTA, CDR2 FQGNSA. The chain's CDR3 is CASSLGGDYGYTF. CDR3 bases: TGTGCCAGCAGCCTAGGGGGGGACTATGGCTACACCTTC.

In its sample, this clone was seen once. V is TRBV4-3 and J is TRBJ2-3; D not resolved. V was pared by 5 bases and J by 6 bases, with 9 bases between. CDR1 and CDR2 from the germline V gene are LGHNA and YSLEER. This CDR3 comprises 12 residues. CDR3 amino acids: CASSFVGDTQYF. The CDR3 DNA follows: TGCGCCAGCAGCTTCGTGGGGGATACGCAGTATTTT.

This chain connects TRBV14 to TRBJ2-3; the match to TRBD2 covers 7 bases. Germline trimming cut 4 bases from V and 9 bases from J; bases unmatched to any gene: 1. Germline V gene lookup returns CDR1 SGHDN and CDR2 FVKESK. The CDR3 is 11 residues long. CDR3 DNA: TGTGCCAGCAGCCGCGGGGGAACGCAGTATTTT. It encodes CASSRGGTQYF.

CDR3 residues: CASSLTNEQFF. As DNA, the CDR3 is TGTGCCAGCAGCTTGACGAATGAGCAGTTCTTC. The chain uses TRBV11-3 and TRBJ2-1; D ambiguous. Trimming shortened V by 3 bases and J by 7 bases, and 4 bases separated the two germline ends. CDR1 is SGHNT, CDR2 YENEEA, per germline. The CDR3 sequence is 11 residues long.

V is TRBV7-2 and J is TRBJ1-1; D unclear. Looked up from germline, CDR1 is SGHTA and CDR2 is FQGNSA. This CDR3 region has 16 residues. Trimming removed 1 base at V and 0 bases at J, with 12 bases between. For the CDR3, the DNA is TGTGCCAGCAGCTTAGGCCAGGCCCACTTGAACACTGAAGCTTTCTTT. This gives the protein CASSLGQAHLNTEAFF.

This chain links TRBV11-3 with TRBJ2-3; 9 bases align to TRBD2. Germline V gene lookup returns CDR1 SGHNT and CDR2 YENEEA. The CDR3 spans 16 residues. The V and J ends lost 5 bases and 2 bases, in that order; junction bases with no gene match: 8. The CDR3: CASSPRLAEDTDTQYF. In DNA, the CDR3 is TGTGCCAGCAGCCCGAGACTAGCGGAAGACACAGATACGCAGTATTTT.

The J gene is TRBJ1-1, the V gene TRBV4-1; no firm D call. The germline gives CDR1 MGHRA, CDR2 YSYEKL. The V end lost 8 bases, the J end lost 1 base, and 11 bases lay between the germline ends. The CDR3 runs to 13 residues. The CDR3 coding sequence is TGCGCCAGCGGAGACACCCAGAACACTGAAGCTTTCTTT. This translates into CASGDTQNTEAFF.

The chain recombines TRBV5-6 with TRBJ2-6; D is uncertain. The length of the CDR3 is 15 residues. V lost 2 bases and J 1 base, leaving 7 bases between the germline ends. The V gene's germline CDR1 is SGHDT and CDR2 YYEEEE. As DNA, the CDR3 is TGTGCCAGCAGCTTTCTAGTGTCTGGGGCCAACGTCCTGACTTTC. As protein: CASSFLVSGANVLTF.